The 9 T cell receptor beta chains below come from one sample, sequenced in a study of shared clonotypes between healthy human individuals. Using immunoSEQ multiplex PCR, the repertoire was profiled, and TCRdb retains in-frame clones only, with some absent. The sample gives a few million clones, approximately 94% of which show up once; around 0.13% is in the top ten. What was sequenced was naive CD4+ T cells sorted from blood. Regarding subset: CD45RA+ positively selected. These receptors all stem from a man aged 18 to 35 in good health.

This chain joins TRBV28 and TRBJ1-1, with D possibly being TRBD1 (5 bases). This CDR3 has 14 amino acids. Trimming stripped 7 bases from V and 7 bases from J, with 19 bases between. In germline, CDR1 is MDHEN, CDR2 SYDVKM. The DNA for the CDR3 is TGTGCCAGCACCACGATACGGGACGGCGTTGAAGCTTTCTTT. The encoded protein is CASTTIRDGVEAFF. The full variable domain, rest sourced from reference TRBV28 and TRBJ1-1, is DVKVTQSSRYLVKRTGEKVFLECVQDMDHENMFWYRQDPGLGLRLIYFSYDVKMKEKGDIPEGYSVSREKKERFSLILESASTNQTSMYLCASTTIRDGVEAFFGQGTRLTVV.

The chain couples TRBV2 to TRBJ2-1; D not resolved. The germline CDR1 and CDR2 sequences are SNHLY and FYNNEI. V lost 7 bases and J lost 9, with 13 bases in between. CDR3 length equals 12 residues. CDR3 DNA sequence: TGTGCCAGCATGATGAACATCGGTGAGCAGTTCTTC. It translates to CASMMNIGEQFF.

The chain combines TRBV10-3 with TRBJ2-3; 9 bases map to TRBD2. Unmatched junction bases numbered 5, after V lost 10 bases and J lost 0 bases. CDR1 and CDR2 from the germline V gene are ENHRY and SYGVKD. There are 14 residues in the CDR3. CDR3 sequence (DNA): TGTGCCACTGCGGGGGGGCCTAGCACAGATACGCAGTATTTT. It translates to CATAGGPSTDTQYF.

The chain uses TRBV6-5 and TRBJ1-5; D not resolved. The CDR3 spans 15 residues. Germline V gene sequence: CDR1 MNHEY, CDR2 SVGAGI. Trimming took 6 bases from V and 0 from J, leaving 12 bases between them. The CDR3, as DNA: TGTGCCAGCAGCCTAGGACGGTATAGCAATCAGCCCCAGCATTTT. Its protein product is CASSLGRYSNQPQHF.

This chain connects TRBV9 to TRBJ2-2, with no clear D. CDR3 length equals 18 residues. Germline V gene sequence: CDR1 SGDLS, CDR2 YYNGEE. Trimming shortened V by 1 base and J by 0 bases, and 16 bases separated the two germline ends. The CDR3 loop reads CASSVQSLFFANTGELFF. In DNA form, the CDR3 reads TGTGCCAGCAGCGTACAGAGCCTCTTTTTCGCGAACACCGGGGAGCTGTTTTTT.

The CDR3 nucleotides are TGTGCCAGCAGTGAACCCGGGACAGGGCCCGGGGCCAACGTCCTGACTTTC. Protein product: CASSEPGTGPGANVLTF. This chain links TRBV25-1 with TRBJ2-6, with 9 bases matching TRBD1. The CDR3 is made up of 17 amino acids. V was clipped by 2 bases and J by 4 bases; unmatched bases: 6. In germline, CDR1 is MGHDK, CDR2 SYGVNS.

The rearrangement joins TRBV19 to TRBJ2-7; 9 positions match TRBD2. The length of the CDR3 is 15 residues. The J segment lost 3 bases and the V segment lost 10 bases, leaving 13 bases of the junction unmatched. Germline V lookup: CDR1 LNHDA, CDR2 SQIVND (reference sequence). CDR3 amino acids: CATATGRLAVYEQYF. In nucleotides, the CDR3 is TGTGCCACCGCAACGGGGCGACTAGCGGTCTACGAGCAGTACTTC.

This chain connects TRBV5-4 to TRBJ2-3; 9 positions match TRBD2. The CDR3 loop spans 15 amino acids. V dropped 5 bases and J dropped 5; count of bases not matched to a gene: 9. Germline assignment: CDR1 SGHNT and CDR2 YYREEE (reference sequence). CDR3 nucleotide sequence: TGTGCCAGCAGTTTAGCGGGAGTTAAGGGAGATACGCAGTATTTT. This gives the protein CASSLAGVKGDTQYF.

V gene TRBV25-1 combines with J gene TRBJ1-6; D unclear. Trimming took 3 bases from V and 1 from J, leaving 4 bases between them. CDR3 length: 14 residues. Germline V CDR1 and CDR2: MGHDK, SYGVNS. CDR3 sequence reads: CASSDQSYNSPLHF. CDR3 sequence (DNA): TGTGCCAGCAGTGACCAGTCCTATAATTCACCCCTCCACTTT.